This TCR beta chain comes out of a study of blood T cell repertoires in COVID-19. Assay: immunoSEQ multiplex PCR; the TCRdb copy retains only in-frame clones and omits some. The repertoire holds about 100,000 clones, with approximately 91% as singletons. The CDR3 covers 17 residues. Germline V lookup: CDR1 LNHNV, CDR2 YYDKDF (reference sequence). V lost 0 bases, J lost 5 bases, and 19 bases lay in between. Sequences were obtained from peripheral blood. This chain joins TRBV15 and TRBJ1-1; a weak D match, TRBD1 (5 bases). The TCR was taken from a man aged 50-60 years with active COVID-19. DNA of the CDR3: TGTGCCACCAGCAGAGATGGTTGGGGGGACTTGGAAACTGAAGCTTTCTTT. It translates to CATSRDGWGDLETEAFF.